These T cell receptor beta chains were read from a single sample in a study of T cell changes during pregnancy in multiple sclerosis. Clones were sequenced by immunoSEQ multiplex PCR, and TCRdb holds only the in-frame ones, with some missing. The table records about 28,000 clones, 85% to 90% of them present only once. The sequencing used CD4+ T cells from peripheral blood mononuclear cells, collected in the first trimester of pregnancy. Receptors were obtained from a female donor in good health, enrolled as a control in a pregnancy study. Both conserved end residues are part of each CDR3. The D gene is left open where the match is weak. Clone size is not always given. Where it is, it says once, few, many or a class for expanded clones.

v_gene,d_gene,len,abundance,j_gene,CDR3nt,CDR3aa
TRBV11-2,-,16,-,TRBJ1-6,TGTGCCAGCAGGGGAACAGGGAGCTCCTATAATTCACCCCTCCACTTT,CASRGTGSSYNSPLHF
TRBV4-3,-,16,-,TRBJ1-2,TGCGCCAGCAGCCAAGTGCCGGGAAGTGTACACTATGGCTACACCTTC,CASSQVPGSVHYGYTF
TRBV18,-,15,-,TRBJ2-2,TGTGCCAGCTCACAACCGGGACATTCGGACGGGGAGCTGTTTTTT,CASSQPGHSDGELFF
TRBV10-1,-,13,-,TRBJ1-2,TGCGCCAGCAGCGAAGGACAGTCTTATGGCTACACCTTC,CASSEGQSYGYTF
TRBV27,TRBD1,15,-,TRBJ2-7,TGTGCCAGCAGTTCGAGACAGGGCTACTCCTACGAGCAGTACTTC,CASSSRQGYSYEQYF
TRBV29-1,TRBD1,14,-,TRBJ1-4,TGCAGCGCCGGAGGGGGGACAGGGATTGAAAAACTGTTTTTT,CSAGGGTGIEKLFF
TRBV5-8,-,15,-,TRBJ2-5,TGTGCCAGCAGGTCTTTAGGTTTACTACAAGAGACCCAGTACTTC,CASRSLGLLQETQYF
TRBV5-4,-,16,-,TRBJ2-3,TGTGCCAGCAGCTTGGGGCAGGGAACCCGTACAGATACGCAGTATTTT,CASSLGQGTRTDTQYF
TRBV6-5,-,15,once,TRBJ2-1,TGTGCCAGCAGTTACCAGAGGAGCTCCTACAATGAGCAGTTCTTC,CASSYQRSSYNEQFF
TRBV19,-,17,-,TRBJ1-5,TGTGCCAGTAGTGTCACGCTAGGACAAGGTAGCAATCAGCCCCAGCATTTT,CASSVTLGQGSNQPQHF
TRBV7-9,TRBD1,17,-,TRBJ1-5,TGTGCCAGCAGCTTAAGTCCGGGACAGGGTAGCAATCAGCCCCAGCATTTT,CASSLSPGQGSNQPQHF
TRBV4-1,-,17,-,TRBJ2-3,TGCGCCAGCAGCAGACCCCCCCCCGGGGGAATCAGAGATACGCAGTATTTT,CASSRPPPGGIRDTQYF
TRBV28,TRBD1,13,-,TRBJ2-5,TGTGCCAGCAAGGCAGGGGGCTCGGAGACCCAGTACTTC,CASKAGGSETQYF
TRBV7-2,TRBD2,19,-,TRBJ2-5,TGTGCCAGCAGCTTAGTTTCGGGACTAGCGGGGGGGCCTGGGGAGACCCAGTACTTC,CASSLVSGLAGGPGETQYF
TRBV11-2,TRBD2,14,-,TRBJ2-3,TGTGCCAGCGCCGTGGCGGGAGCGGCAGATACGCAGTATTTT,CASAVAGAADTQYF
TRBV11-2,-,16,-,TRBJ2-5,TGTGCCAGCAGCTTAGTTGGGGGGGGGCGCCAAGAGACCCAGTACTTC,CASSLVGGGRQETQYF
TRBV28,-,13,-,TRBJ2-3,TGTGCCAGTGCCAGGACACACACAGATACGCAGTATTTT,CASARTHTDTQYF
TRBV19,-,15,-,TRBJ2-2,TGTGCCAGTAGTGCCAGGGGCCCGGGCACCGGGGAGCTGTTTTTT,CASSARGPGTGELFF
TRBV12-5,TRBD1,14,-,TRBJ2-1,TGTGCTAGTGGTTTAGGACAGGGAGGCAATGAGCAGTTCTTC,CASGLGQGGNEQFF
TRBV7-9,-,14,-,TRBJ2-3,TGTGCCAGCAGCCGGAGGCAGGGCACAGATACGCAGTATTTT,CASSRRQGTDTQYF
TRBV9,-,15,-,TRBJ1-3,TGTGCCAGCAGCGGGGAGTGGGCACGCGGAAACACCATATATTTT,CASSGEWARGNTIYF
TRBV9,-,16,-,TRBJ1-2,TGTGCCAGCAGCGTAGACACGGAGGGGCGGAACTATGGCTACACCTTC,CASSVDTEGRNYGYTF